This TCR beta chain was sequenced for a study of blood T cell repertoires in COVID-19. Looking at the study overall: The study drew acute and convalescent COVID-19 samples from the United States, Italy and Spain. The cDNA or gDNA used as material had been derived from T cells, B-cell-depleted T cells, or PBMCs.

In the study's own analysis: Estimation of nucleated cell counts was performed using reference gene primer amplification. Profiling relied on immunoSEQ multiplex PCR, and the TCRdb table lists in-frame clones only, not all of them. That table supplies the V and J calls and clone size; D and trimming were determined from the DNA. The sample has approximately 230,000 clones, roughly 85% seen once. V shed 4 bases and J shed 9 bases, with 19 bases lying between them. CDR1 is LGHDT and CDR2 is YNNKEL in the germline V gene (reference sequence). The CDR3 loop spans 14 amino acids. The chain employs TRBV3-1 (or the pseudogene TRBV3-2) and TRBJ2-7; the D gene is possibly TRBD2 (5 bases). The clonotype was recovered from a man between 18 and 29 years old with active or convalescent COVID-19. Material: peripheral blood. The CDR3 DNA follows: TGTGCCAGCAGCCCGACACCCACTCTAGCAGCGCAGTACTTC. Protein sequence: CASSPTPTLAAQYF.